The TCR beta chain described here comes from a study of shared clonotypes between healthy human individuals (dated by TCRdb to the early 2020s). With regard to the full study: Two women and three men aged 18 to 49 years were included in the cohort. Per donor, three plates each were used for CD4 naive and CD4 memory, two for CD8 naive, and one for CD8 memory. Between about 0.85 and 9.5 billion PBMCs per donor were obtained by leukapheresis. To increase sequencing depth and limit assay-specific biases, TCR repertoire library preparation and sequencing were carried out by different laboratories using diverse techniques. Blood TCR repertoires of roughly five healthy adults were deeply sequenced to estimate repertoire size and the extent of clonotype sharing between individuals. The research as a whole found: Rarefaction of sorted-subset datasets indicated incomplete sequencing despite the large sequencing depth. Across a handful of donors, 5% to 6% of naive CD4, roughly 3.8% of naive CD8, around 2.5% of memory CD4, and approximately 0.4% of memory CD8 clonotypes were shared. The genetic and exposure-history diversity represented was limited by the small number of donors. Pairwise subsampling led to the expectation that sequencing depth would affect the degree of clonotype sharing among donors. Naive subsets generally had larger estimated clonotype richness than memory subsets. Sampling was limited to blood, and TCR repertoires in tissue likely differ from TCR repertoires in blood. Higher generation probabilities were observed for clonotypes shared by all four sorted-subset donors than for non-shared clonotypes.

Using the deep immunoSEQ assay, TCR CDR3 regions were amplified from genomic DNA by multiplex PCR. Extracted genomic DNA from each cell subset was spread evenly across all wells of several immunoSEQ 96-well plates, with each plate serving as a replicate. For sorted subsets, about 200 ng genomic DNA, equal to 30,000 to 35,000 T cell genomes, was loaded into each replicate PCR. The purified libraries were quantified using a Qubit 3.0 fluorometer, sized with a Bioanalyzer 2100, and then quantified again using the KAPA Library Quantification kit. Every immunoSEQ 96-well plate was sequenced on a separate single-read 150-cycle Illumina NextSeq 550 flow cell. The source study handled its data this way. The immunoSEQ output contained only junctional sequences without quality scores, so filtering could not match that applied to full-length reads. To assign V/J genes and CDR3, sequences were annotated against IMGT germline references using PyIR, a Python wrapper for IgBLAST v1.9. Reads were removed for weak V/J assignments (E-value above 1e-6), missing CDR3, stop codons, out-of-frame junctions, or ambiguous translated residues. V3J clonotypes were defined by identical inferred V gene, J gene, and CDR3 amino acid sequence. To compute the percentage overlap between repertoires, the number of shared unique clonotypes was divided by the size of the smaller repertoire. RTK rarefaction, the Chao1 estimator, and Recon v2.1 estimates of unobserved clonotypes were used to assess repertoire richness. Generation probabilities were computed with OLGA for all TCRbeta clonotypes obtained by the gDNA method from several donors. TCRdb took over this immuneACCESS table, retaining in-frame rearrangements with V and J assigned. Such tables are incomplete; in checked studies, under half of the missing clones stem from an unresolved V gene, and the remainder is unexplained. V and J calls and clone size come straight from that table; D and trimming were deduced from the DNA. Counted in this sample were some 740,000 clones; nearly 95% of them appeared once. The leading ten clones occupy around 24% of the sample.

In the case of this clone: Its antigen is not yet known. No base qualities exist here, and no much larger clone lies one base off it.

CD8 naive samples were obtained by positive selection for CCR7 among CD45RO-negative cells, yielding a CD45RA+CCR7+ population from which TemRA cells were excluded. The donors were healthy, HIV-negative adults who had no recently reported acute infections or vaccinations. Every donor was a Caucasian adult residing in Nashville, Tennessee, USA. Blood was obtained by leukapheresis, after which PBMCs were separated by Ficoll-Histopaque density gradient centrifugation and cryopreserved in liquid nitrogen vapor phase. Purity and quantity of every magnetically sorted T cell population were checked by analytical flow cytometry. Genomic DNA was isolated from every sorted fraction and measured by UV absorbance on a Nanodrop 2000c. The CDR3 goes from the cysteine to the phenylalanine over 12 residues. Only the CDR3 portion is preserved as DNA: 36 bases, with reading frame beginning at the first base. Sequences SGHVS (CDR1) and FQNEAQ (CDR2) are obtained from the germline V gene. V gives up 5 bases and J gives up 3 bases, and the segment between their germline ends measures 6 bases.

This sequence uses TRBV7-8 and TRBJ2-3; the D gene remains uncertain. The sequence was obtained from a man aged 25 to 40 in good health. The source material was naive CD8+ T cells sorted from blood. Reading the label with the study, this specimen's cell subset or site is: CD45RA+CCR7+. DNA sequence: TGTGCCAGCAGCCCGCGAACAGATACGCAGTATTTT. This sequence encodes CASSPRTDTQYF.